Below, 20 T cell receptor beta chains from the same sample are listed, as sequenced in a study of cytomegalovirus exposure and HLA in healthy donors. The PCR ran on 60 Vbeta and 13 Jbeta primers. This table comes from immunoSEQ multiplex PCR, and its TCRdb copy is limited to in-frame clones, with some not included. The data show 110,000 to 150,000 clones, about 79% seen once. Sequencing input: PBMCs. These receptors all come from a woman younger than 45 in good health and CMV-seronegative.

In this sample, this clone turned up once. The chain combines TRBV7-9 with TRBJ1-2, with no clear D. Trimming left V 5 bases short and J 3 bases short, with 19 bases between. The V gene's germline CDR1 is SEHNR and CDR2 FQNEAQ (reference sequence). This CDR3 has 16 amino acids. The CDR3 sequence is CASSPVGTPLYYGYTF. Here the CDR3 DNA reads TGTGCCAGCAGCCCAGTGGGCACTCCGTTGTACTATGGCTACACCTTC.

On this clone: The germline gene is not matched at one end of the junction; a read error may be the cause. The rearrangement joins TRBV7-8 to TRBJ1-2; D gene uncertain. CDR1 is SGHVS and CDR2 is FQNEAQ in the germline V gene. The CDR3 sequence is 12 residues long. CDR3 nucleotide sequence: TGTGCCAGCAGCCCTAGCGACTTCGGACGGGATTTC. Encoded protein: CASSPSDFGRDF.

This clone counts as medium-sized. V is TRBV25-1 and J is TRBJ2-2; D possibly corresponds to TRBD2 (5 bases). Germline CDR1 MGHDK, CDR2 SYGVNS. The CDR3 runs 14 residues. V was pared by 7 bases and J by 5 bases, with 14 bases between. CDR3 DNA: TGTGCCAGCATGGGAGTCGGGGAAACCGGGGAGCTGTTTTTT. It specifies CASMGVGETGELFF.

The J gene is TRBJ2-7, the V gene TRBV5-1; a weak D match, TRBD2 (5 bases). The CDR3 is 14 residues long. V lost 0 bases to trimming and J lost 4 bases, with 11 bases between them. The germline V gene encodes CDR1 SGHRS and CDR2 YFSETQ. Written as DNA, the CDR3 is TGCGCCAGCAGCTTGGGAGGGTATGGGTACGAGCAGTACTTC. It translates to CASSLGGYGYEQYF.

This clone was detected only once. The germline gene is not matched at one end of the junction; a read error may be the cause. This sequence joins TRBV7-7 and TRBJ2-5, with 12 bases that match TRBD2. The length of the CDR3 is 17 residues. Germline lookup yields CDR1 SSHAT and CDR2 FNYEAQ (reference sequence). CDR3: CASSIGLAGQPQETQYF. CDR3 sequence (DNA): TGTGCTAGCAGCATCGGACTAGCGGGACAACCTCAAGAGACCCAGTACTTC.

The CDR3 DNA reads as TGTGCCAGCAGCTCCAGCCCAGGTCAGAAGTATGGCTACACCTTC. Translation gives CASSSSPGQKYGYTF. This chain connects TRBV11-2 to TRBJ1-2; no definite D call. CDR1 is SGHAT, CDR2 FQNNGV, per germline. V lost 4 bases and J 5 bases, leaving 17 bases between the germline ends. This CDR3 has 15 residues.

V is TRBV14 and J is TRBJ2-2; TRBD1 matches at 7 bases. CDR3 length: 15 amino acids. In germline, CDR1 is SGHDN, CDR2 FVKESK. Trimming at V came to 0 bases and at J to 7 bases, leaving 5 bases not matched to a gene. CDR3 protein: CASSQETGFVGELFF. The CDR3 DNA follows: TGTGCCAGCAGCCAAGAGACAGGGTTCGTCGGGGAGCTGTTTTTT.

The chain has TRBV5-1 and TRBJ2-7, with D possibly being TRBD1 (5 bases). The CDR3 runs to 13 residues. V lost 2 bases to trimming and J lost 4 bases, with 10 bases between them. Germline assignment: CDR1 SGHRS and CDR2 YFSETQ. The DNA for the CDR3 is TGCGCCAGCAGCTTCGCGACAGAATACGAGCAGTACTTC. Amino acids: CASSFATEYEQYF.

The V and J genes are TRBV18 and TRBJ1-3; possibly TRBD1 for D (6 bases). The CDR3 contains 17 residues. V was shortened by 1 base and J by 4 bases, with 17 bases between the two germline ends. Germline V lookup: CDR1 KGHSH, CDR2 LQKENI. CDR3 region: CASSPRIARGDGNTIYF. In DNA form, the CDR3 reads TGTGCCAGCTCACCACGAATAGCCAGGGGTGACGGAAACACCATATATTTT.

This clone was detected a few times. V is TRBV14 and J is TRBJ2-7, with a possible D match to TRBD2 (6 bases). This CDR3 spans 16 amino acids. Per germline, CDR1 SGHDN and CDR2 FVKESK. V shed 0 bases and J shed 2 bases, with 14 bases lying between them. CDR3 sequence reads: CASSQDGGLPPYEQYF. Written as DNA, the CDR3 is TGTGCCAGCAGCCAAGATGGGGGACTGCCGCCCTACGAGCAGTACTTC.

V is TRBV30 and J is TRBJ2-5; 8 bases are a match to TRBD2. This CDR3 region has 14 residues. V gave up 0 bases and J gave up 4 bases; unmatched junction bases: 4. CDR1 and CDR2 from the germline V gene are GTSNPN and SVGIG (reference sequence). CDR3 DNA: TGTGCCTGGAGTGTAACGGCGGGGGGAGAGACCCAGTACTTC. Protein: CAWSVTAGGETQYF.

This clone came up a few times. J is TRBJ1-3 and V is TRBV2; TRBD1 matches at 11 bases. The CDR3 has 15 residues. Germline V gene data show CDR1 as SNHLY and CDR2 as FYNNEI. Germline trimming cut 7 bases from V and 3 bases from J; bases unmatched to any gene: 5. CDR3 nucleotides: TGTGCCAGCATTGGACAGGGGGCTGTTGGAAACACCATATATTTT. It specifies CASIGQGAVGNTIYF.

This clone was found once. V and J are TRBV11-3 and TRBJ2-1; 11 bases are shared with TRBD1. Germline V gene sequence: CDR1 SGHNT, CDR2 YENEEA. J lost 9 bases, V lost 7 bases, and 5 bases had no gene match. The length of the CDR3 is 13 residues. CDR3 sequence reads: CASKGQGAREQFF. The CDR3 bases are TGTGCCAGCAAAGGACAGGGGGCTCGTGAGCAGTTCTTC.

This clone has just a few counts. J is TRBJ1-4 and V is TRBV18; TRBD1 matches 7 bases. This CDR3 has 15 amino acids. The V and J ends lost 5 bases and 4 bases, in that order; junction bases with no gene match: 7. Germline V gives CDR1 KGHSH, CDR2 LQKENI. The CDR3 spells CASSSGQAGNEKLFF. CDR3 nucleotide sequence: TGTGCCAGCTCATCCGGACAGGCGGGTAATGAAAAACTGTTTTTT. Full variable domain (outside the CDR3, taken from reference TRBV18 and TRBJ1-4): NAGVMQNPRHLVRRRGQEARLRCSPMKGHSHVYWYRQLPEEGLKFMVYLQKENIIDESGMPKERFSAEFPKEGPSILRIQQVVRGDSAAYFCASSSGQAGNEKLFFGSGTQLSVL.

The count of this clone is one. This sequence joins TRBV11-1 and TRBJ2-7; 12 bases line up with TRBD2. Germline assignment: CDR1 SGHAT and CDR2 FQDESV (reference sequence). The junction had 11 bases not matched to a gene; V was cut back by 3 bases and J by 2 bases. The CDR3 spans 18 residues. Written as DNA, the CDR3 is TGTGCCAGCAGCTTTACGACTAGCGGGGGTGCTCCCACCTACGAGCAGTACTTC. Translating gives CASSFTTSGGAPTYEQYF.

As regards this clone: A read error may account for a junction end that differs from germline. The chain uses TRBV7-9 and TRBJ1-2; possible D gene TRBD1, 6 bases. CDR1 and CDR2 from the germline V gene are SEHNR and FQNEAQ (reference sequence). The CDR3 has 16 amino acids. CDR3 coding DNA: TGTTCCAGCAGCTTAGGCGAGGGGAGGGGGAACTATGGCTACACCTTC. Translating gives CSSSLGEGRGNYGYTF.

The gene calls are TRBV4-3 and TRBJ2-7; 8 bases agree with TRBD1. Trimming at V came to 1 base and at J to 8 bases, leaving 10 bases not matched to a gene. Germline assignment: CDR1 LGHNA and CDR2 YSLEER. The CDR3 is made up of 15 amino acids. CDR3 DNA: TGCGCCAGCAGCCAAGGGACAGGGACCCTTTCGAAGCAGTACTTC. Translated, it gives CASSQGTGTLSKQYF.

On this clone: In the same sample, other DNA sequences code for this CDR3. The CDR3 here is CASSVTGNSPLHF. CDR3 sequence (DNA): TGTGCCAGCAGCGTAACTGGTAATTCACCCCTCCACTTT. The J gene is TRBJ1-6, the V gene TRBV9; no clear D gene. Germline V gives CDR1 SGDLS, CDR2 YYNGEE. There are 13 residues in the CDR3. The V gene lost 1 base and the J gene lost 6 bases, with 5 bases spanning the gap. Supplemented by reference TRBV9 and TRBJ1-6, the full variable domain reads DSGVTQTPKHLITATGQRVTLRCSPRSGDLSVYWYQQSLDQGLQFLIQYYNGEERAKGNILERFSAQQFPDLHSELNLSSLELGDSALYFCASSVTGNSPLHFGNGTRLTVT.

This clone was seen a single time. The V call is TRBV9, the J call TRBJ1-1; D is perhaps TRBD1 (5 bases). The ends were cut back, 2 bases at V and 8 bases at J, with 16 bases in the middle. The CDR3 consists of 14 residues. Looked up from germline, CDR1 is SGDLS and CDR2 is YYNGEE. CDR3 sequence (DNA): TGTGCCAGCAGCGTGACAGCGAGGTCTGAGGAAGCTTTCTTT. Its translation is CASSVTARSEEAFF.

In this sample, this clone turned up once. The V gene is TRBV13, the J gene TRBJ1-2, with 10 bases fitting TRBD1. In germline, CDR1 is PRHDT, CDR2 FYEKMQ (reference sequence). V trimming: 5 bases; J trimming: 4 bases; junction bases outside the gene matches: 4. The CDR3 covers 14 residues. CDR3 protein: CASSTRTGGYGYTF. DNA for the CDR3: TGTGCCAGCAGCACACGGACAGGGGGCTATGGCTACACCTTC.